This T cell receptor beta chain was identified during a study of control samples from healthy donors and cancer patients. Here immunoSEQ multiplex PCR was the method, and the copy in TCRdb shows in-frame clones only, minus some. The table shows some 120,000 clones, with 80% to 95% occurring only once. CDR3 size: 15 residues. In germline, CDR1 is KGHSH, CDR2 LQKENI. V gave up 0 bases and J gave up 3 bases, with 12 bases separating them. The clonotype originates from a man aged 18-30 years in good health. Sequencing used blood. The rearrangement uses TRBV18 and TRBJ2-7; D is unclear. This chain's CDR3 is CASSPPSGPDYEQYV. CDR3 DNA sequence: TGTGCCAGCTCACCACCGTCGGGCCCAGACTACGAGCAGTACGTC.